These T cell receptor beta chains were read from a single sample in a study of cytomegalovirus exposure and HLA in healthy donors. Profiling relied on immunoSEQ multiplex PCR, and the TCRdb table lists in-frame clones only, not all of them. This table holds about 85,000 clones, approximately 80% found once. Sequenced input: PBMCs. Receptor source: a woman in her forties or fifties in good health and CMV-seropositive. Each CDR3 is given with its conserved first and last residue. Fields, in order: CDR3 protein, CDR3 DNA, J gene, clone size, CDR3 length, V gene, D gene. A D gene is named only where the DNA matches it firmly. Not every row has a clone size; where given, it reads once, few, many or a size class.

cdr3_aa: CASSLAASGVGDTQYF
cdr3_nt: TGTGCCAGCAGCCTGGCGGCTAGCGGGGTGGGAGATACGCAGTATTTT
j_call: TRBJ2-3
clone_size: few
cdr3_length: 16
v_call: TRBV7-9
d_call: TRBD2

cdr3_aa: CSVDDRGRETQYF
cdr3_nt: TGCAGCGTTGATGACAGGGGGCGTGAGACCCAGTACTTC
j_call: TRBJ2-5
clone_size: few
cdr3_length: 13
v_call: TRBV29-1
d_call: TRBD1

cdr3_aa: CASGLVLDTPYEQYF
cdr3_nt: TGTGCTAGTGGTTTGGTACTAGACACCCCCTACGAGCAGTACTTC
j_call: TRBJ2-7
clone_size: .
cdr3_length: 15
v_call: TRBV12-5
d_call: .

cdr3_aa: CASSVAGQEAFF
cdr3_nt: TGTGCCAGCAGCGTAGCGGGACAGGAAGCTTTCTTT
j_call: TRBJ1-1
clone_size: .
cdr3_length: 12
v_call: TRBV9
d_call: TRBD1

cdr3_aa: CASSLGQNYGYTF
cdr3_nt: TGTGCCAGCAGCCTTGGACAGAACTATGGCTACACCTTC
j_call: TRBJ1-2
clone_size: few
cdr3_length: 13
v_call: TRBV5-6
d_call: .

cdr3_aa: CASSWLWANEQFF
cdr3_nt: TGTGCCAGCAGCTGGCTGTGGGCTAACGAGCAGTTCTTC
j_call: TRBJ2-1
clone_size: .
cdr3_length: 13
v_call: TRBV6-1
d_call: .

cdr3_aa: CAWSALTGGELTF
cdr3_nt: TGTGCCTGGAGTGCTTTGACAGGGGGCGAGCTCACCTTC
j_call: TRBJ1-2
clone_size: .
cdr3_length: 13
v_call: TRBV30
d_call: TRBD1

cdr3_aa: CASSSGQGVGNTIYF
cdr3_nt: TGTGCCAGCAGCTCGGGACAGGGAGTCGGAAACACCATATATTTT
j_call: TRBJ1-3
clone_size: .
cdr3_length: 15
v_call: TRBV7-8
d_call: TRBD1

cdr3_aa: CARGGQRGNSPLHF
cdr3_nt: TGTGCCAGGGGTGGACAGCGGGGAAATTCACCCCTCCACTTT
j_call: TRBJ1-6
clone_size: few
cdr3_length: 14
v_call: TRBV2
d_call: .

cdr3_aa: CASSLPQELTNYGYTF
cdr3_nt: TGTGCCAGCAGCCTACCACAGGAGCTTACTAACTATGGCTACACCTTC
j_call: TRBJ1-2
clone_size: .
cdr3_length: 16
v_call: TRBV5-4
d_call: .

cdr3_aa: CASSPWTLYGYTF
cdr3_nt: TGTGCCAGCTCACCTTGGACACTTTATGGCTACACCTTC
j_call: TRBJ1-2
clone_size: .
cdr3_length: 13
v_call: TRBV18
d_call: .

cdr3_aa: CASSPTGVYGYTF
cdr3_nt: TGTGCCAGCAGTCCAACAGGAGTCTATGGCTACACCTTC
j_call: TRBJ1-2
clone_size: .
cdr3_length: 13
v_call: TRBV6-5
d_call: .

cdr3_aa: CASSAWVQANGELFF
cdr3_nt: TGTGCCAGCAGCGCCTGGGTACAGGCCAACGGGGAGCTGTTTTTT
j_call: TRBJ2-2
clone_size: .
cdr3_length: 15
v_call: TRBV9
d_call: .

cdr3_aa: CAWTQSSGRGEQYF
cdr3_nt: TGTGCCTGGACCCAAAGTAGCGGGAGGGGGGAGCAGTACTTC
j_call: TRBJ2-7
clone_size: .
cdr3_length: 14
v_call: TRBV30
d_call: TRBD2

cdr3_aa: CASSPSTDTQYF
cdr3_nt: TGCGCCAGCAGCCCAAGCACAGATACGCAGTATTTT
j_call: TRBJ2-3
clone_size: .
cdr3_length: 12
v_call: TRBV5-1
d_call: .

cdr3_aa: CASNRDSGGSGGYTF
cdr3_nt: TGTGCCAGCAACCGGGACTCAGGGGGCAGCGGTGGCTACACCTTC
j_call: TRBJ1-2
clone_size: .
cdr3_length: 15
v_call: TRBV2
d_call: TRBD1

cdr3_aa: CASSLESGSYEQYF
cdr3_nt: TGCGCCAGCAGCTTGGAGAGCGGGTCCTACGAGCAGTACTTC
j_call: TRBJ2-7
clone_size: .
cdr3_length: 14
v_call: TRBV5-1
d_call: .

cdr3_aa: CASSTPGTVYNEQFF
cdr3_nt: TGTGCCAGCTCAACCCCCGGGACTGTCTACAATGAGCAGTTCTTC
j_call: TRBJ2-1
clone_size: .
cdr3_length: 15
v_call: TRBV18
d_call: .

cdr3_aa: CASSLPGGSNEQFF
cdr3_nt: TGTGCCAGCAGCTTACCCGGGGGGAGCAATGAGCAGTTCTTC
j_call: TRBJ2-1
clone_size: .
cdr3_length: 14
v_call: TRBV7-9
d_call: TRBD2

cdr3_aa: CASSRTGMSGANVLTF
cdr3_nt: TGTGCCAGTAGTAGGACAGGGATGTCTGGGGCCAACGTCCTGACTTTC
j_call: TRBJ2-6
clone_size: .
cdr3_length: 16
v_call: TRBV19
d_call: TRBD1

cdr3_aa: CASSPWGGDGYTF
cdr3_nt: TGTGCCAGCTCACCATGGGGCGGGGACGGCTACACCTTC
j_call: TRBJ1-2
clone_size: .
cdr3_length: 13
v_call: TRBV18
d_call: .

cdr3_aa: CSVDRVETQYF
cdr3_nt: TGCAGCGTTGACAGGGTAGAGACCCAGTACTTC
j_call: TRBJ2-5
clone_size: .
cdr3_length: 11
v_call: TRBV29-1
d_call: .

cdr3_aa: CASSLAGGENEAFF
cdr3_nt: TGCGCCAGCAGCTTGGCGGGGGGCGAAAATGAAGCTTTCTTT
j_call: TRBJ1-1
clone_size: .
cdr3_length: 14
v_call: TRBV5-1
d_call: .

cdr3_aa: CASSAGGGSYEQYF
cdr3_nt: TGTGCCAGCAGTGCGGGCGGGGGCTCCTACGAGCAGTACTTC
j_call: TRBJ2-7
clone_size: once
cdr3_length: 14
v_call: TRBV2
d_call: TRBD2

cdr3_aa: CASRLDSWNEKLFF
cdr3_nt: TGTGCCAGCAGATTGGACAGCTGGAATGAAAAACTGTTTTTT
j_call: TRBJ1-4
clone_size: .
cdr3_length: 14
v_call: TRBV6-6
d_call: .

cdr3_aa: CASSSAPGGAGETQYF
cdr3_nt: TGCGCCAGCAGCTCCGCCCCGGGGGGGGCTGGAGAGACCCAGTACTTC
j_call: TRBJ2-5
clone_size: .
cdr3_length: 16
v_call: TRBV5-1
d_call: TRBD2

cdr3_aa: CASSARTGKYEQYF
cdr3_nt: TGCGCCAGCAGCGCGCGGACAGGGAAATACGAGCAGTACTTC
j_call: TRBJ2-7
clone_size: .
cdr3_length: 14
v_call: TRBV5-1
d_call: TRBD1

cdr3_aa: CASSLLGQAYYGYTF
cdr3_nt: TGTGCCAGCAGCTTACTGGGACAAGCTTACTATGGCTACACCTTC
j_call: TRBJ1-2
clone_size: few
cdr3_length: 15
v_call: TRBV13
d_call: .

cdr3_aa: CASSFIRTGMNTGAFF
cdr3_nt: TGTGCCAGCAGCTTTATTAGGACAGGGATGAACACTGGAGCTTTCTTT
j_call: TRBJ1-1
clone_size: .
cdr3_length: 16
v_call: TRBV11-2
d_call: TRBD1

cdr3_aa: CASSLALGQAGHTGELFF
cdr3_nt: TGTGCTAGCAGCTTAGCCCTCGGACAGGCCGGGCACACCGGGGAGCTGTTTTTT
j_call: TRBJ2-2
clone_size: .
cdr3_length: 18
v_call: TRBV7-7
d_call: TRBD1

cdr3_aa: CASRMDFRASGFTEAFF
cdr3_nt: TGTGCCAGTAGGATGGATTTCCGGGCTTCGGGGTTCACTGAAGCTTTCTTT
j_call: TRBJ1-1
clone_size: .
cdr3_length: 17
v_call: TRBV19
d_call: .

cdr3_aa: CASLQGGVSYGYTF
cdr3_nt: TGTGCCAGCCTTCAGGGCGGGGTTAGTTATGGCTACACCTTC
j_call: TRBJ1-2
clone_size: .
cdr3_length: 14
v_call: TRBV5-5
d_call: .

cdr3_aa: CASSLGQGDTEAFF
cdr3_nt: TGTGCCAGCAGCCTTGGACAGGGGGACACTGAAGCTTTCTTT
j_call: TRBJ1-1
clone_size: .
cdr3_length: 14
v_call: TRBV7-9
d_call: TRBD1

cdr3_aa: CASSPGRLAGVTDTQYF
cdr3_nt: TGTGCCAGCAGCCCCGGACGGCTAGCGGGAGTCACAGATACGCAGTATTTT
j_call: TRBJ2-3
clone_size: .
cdr3_length: 17
v_call: TRBV7-9
d_call: TRBD2

cdr3_aa: CASSPSVQTEAFF
cdr3_nt: TGTGCCAGCTCACCATCTGTCCAGACTGAAGCTTTCTTT
j_call: TRBJ1-1
clone_size: .
cdr3_length: 13
v_call: TRBV18
d_call: .

cdr3_aa: CAIRAGGGNTGELFF
cdr3_nt: TGTGCCATCAGAGCGGGAGGCGGAAACACCGGGGAGCTGTTTTTT
j_call: TRBJ2-2
clone_size: .
cdr3_length: 15
v_call: TRBV10-3
d_call: TRBD2

cdr3_aa: CASSRTAGDTEAFF
cdr3_nt: TGTGCCAGCAGTAGGACAGCCGGGGACACTGAAGCTTTCTTT
j_call: TRBJ1-1
clone_size: .
cdr3_length: 14
v_call: TRBV2
d_call: .

cdr3_aa: CASSLAVELAKNIQYF
cdr3_nt: TGTGCCAGCAGCTTAGCGGTGGAGCTAGCCAAAAACATTCAGTACTTC
j_call: TRBJ2-4
clone_size: .
cdr3_length: 16
v_call: TRBV7-8
d_call: .

cdr3_aa: CASSAAPTDEQFF
cdr3_nt: TGTGCCAGCAGCGCTGCACCAACGGATGAGCAGTTCTTC
j_call: TRBJ2-1
clone_size: .
cdr3_length: 13
v_call: TRBV9
d_call: .

cdr3_aa: CSVEWTPQGNEQFF
cdr3_nt: TGCAGCGTTGAATGGACACCCCAAGGCAATGAGCAGTTCTTC
j_call: TRBJ2-1
clone_size: once
cdr3_length: 14
v_call: TRBV29-1
d_call: .

cdr3_aa: CSAGLRLATSTDTQYF
cdr3_nt: TGCAGCGCGGGCCTAAGGCTAGCTACTAGCACAGATACGCAGTATTTT
j_call: TRBJ2-3
clone_size: .
cdr3_length: 16
v_call: TRBV29-1
d_call: .

cdr3_aa: CASSLAILKLNEQFF
cdr3_nt: TGTGCCAGCAGCTTAGCGATCCTCAAACTCAATGAGCAGTTCTTC
j_call: TRBJ2-1
clone_size: once
cdr3_length: 15
v_call: TRBV7-6
d_call: .

cdr3_aa: CASSMTEHLEKLFF
cdr3_nt: TGTGCCAGCAGCATGACAGAACATTTAGAAAAACTGTTTTTT
j_call: TRBJ1-4
clone_size: .
cdr3_length: 14
v_call: TRBV7-9
d_call: .

cdr3_aa: CASSLSRGGYGYTF
cdr3_nt: TGTGCCAGCAGTTTAAGCAGGGGTGGGTATGGCTACACCTTC
j_call: TRBJ1-2
clone_size: .
cdr3_length: 14
v_call: TRBV27
d_call: .

cdr3_aa: CASTPGQGAYEQYF
cdr3_nt: TGCGCCAGCACCCCGGGACAGGGGGCCTACGAGCAGTACTTC
j_call: TRBJ2-7
clone_size: .
cdr3_length: 14
v_call: TRBV5-1
d_call: TRBD1

cdr3_aa: CASSLDRAGTDTQYF
cdr3_nt: TGCGCCAGCAGCTTGGACCGGGCGGGAACAGATACGCAGTATTTT
j_call: TRBJ2-3
clone_size: .
cdr3_length: 15
v_call: TRBV5-1
d_call: .

cdr3_aa: CAWSGGVNYGYTF
cdr3_nt: TGTGCCTGGAGTGGGGGGGTTAACTATGGCTACACCTTC
j_call: TRBJ1-2
clone_size: .
cdr3_length: 13
v_call: TRBV30
d_call: .

cdr3_aa: CASSPGGGNYGYTF
cdr3_nt: TGTGCCAGCAGCCCCGGGGGGGGTAACTATGGCTACACCTTC
j_call: TRBJ1-2
clone_size: .
cdr3_length: 14
v_call: TRBV6-5
d_call: .

cdr3_aa: CASSFARAVLDPLHF
cdr3_nt: TGTGCCAGCAGCTTCGCCAGGGCCGTCTTAGATCCCCTCCACTTT
j_call: TRBJ1-6
clone_size: .
cdr3_length: 15
v_call: TRBV5-8
d_call: .

cdr3_aa: CASSPTPRPGNTIYF
cdr3_nt: TGTGCCAGCAGCCCGACCCCTAGGCCTGGAAACACCATATATTTT
j_call: TRBJ1-3
clone_size: .
cdr3_length: 15
v_call: TRBV11-2
d_call: .

cdr3_aa: CASRFGQGPPMNTEAFF
cdr3_nt: TGTGCCAGTAGATTCGGACAGGGCCCACCTATGAACACTGAAGCTTTCTTT
j_call: TRBJ1-1
clone_size: .
cdr3_length: 17
v_call: TRBV19
d_call: TRBD1

cdr3_aa: CASRHSGTSTDTQYF
cdr3_nt: TGTGCCAGCAGGCATAGCGGAACTAGCACAGATACGCAGTATTTT
j_call: TRBJ2-3
clone_size: .
cdr3_length: 15
v_call: TRBV6-1
d_call: .

cdr3_aa: CASSLTPQGAKNIQYF
cdr3_nt: TGTGCCAGCAGCCTAACTCCACAGGGGGCCAAAAACATTCAGTACTTC
j_call: TRBJ2-4
clone_size: .
cdr3_length: 16
v_call: TRBV27
d_call: TRBD1

cdr3_aa: CASSVSGVVFTDTQYF
cdr3_nt: TGTGCCAGCAGCGTTAGCGGGGTCGTTTTCACAGATACGCAGTATTTT
j_call: TRBJ2-3
clone_size: .
cdr3_length: 16
v_call: TRBV9
d_call: TRBD2

cdr3_aa: CASRIPEATSTDTQYF
cdr3_nt: TGTGCCAGCAGAATCCCGGAGGCTACTAGCACAGATACGCAGTATTTT
j_call: TRBJ2-3
clone_size: .
cdr3_length: 16
v_call: TRBV7-9
d_call: .